This record covers a single TCR beta chain. This entry is derived from a study of blood T cell repertoires in COVID-19. The wider study: Acute and convalescent COVID-19 samples came from the United States, Italy and Spain. From T cells, B-cell-depleted T cells, or PBMCs came the material, which was cDNA or gDNA.

Some clones are missing from TCRdb's copy, which holds only in-frame ones; the method was immunoSEQ multiplex PCR. The table records about 140,000 clones, about four fifths of them present only once. This CDR3 region has 14 residues. Germline-derived CDR1 and CDR2 are SGHDT and YYEEEE. Trimming cost V 1 base and J 11 bases, with 18 bases left between them. The specimen sequenced was peripheral blood. The chain has TRBV5-6 and TRBJ1-2; a weak D match, TRBD1 (5 bases). This receptor was taken from a woman older than 75 in a cohort sampled during active or convalescent COVID-19. The CDR3 here is CASSLRVTVSTYTF. For the CDR3, the DNA is TGTGCCAGCAGCTTGCGGGTGACAGTCTCCACTTACACCTTC.